The text below deals with one T cell receptor (beta chain). Its antigen is still unknown. The record has no base qualities; no much larger clone is one base away. Each patient's primary melanoma had been surgically resected and was viewed as potentially curable, though still at risk of metastatic recurrence. Reading the germline V gene gives CDR1 SGHNT and CDR2 YENEEA. V is pruned by 5 bases and J by 2 bases, leaving 7 bases of the junction without a gene match. The CDR3 measures 15 amino acids from cysteine to phenylalanine. Of all the DNA, just the CDR3 is kept, 45 bases in frame from base 1. Receptors were amplified or captured by the immunoSEQ multiplex PCR assay. Primary melanoma tumor tissue was subjected to high-throughput sequencing of the T-cell receptor beta chain. Regarding the original processing steps: The repertoire analyses covered TCRB CDR3 sharing between samples and the distribution of insertions and deletions. The predictive value of the T-cell fraction was ranked against histopathological variables by a gradient-boosted model. The source is immuneACCESS, and TCRdb retained only in-frame sequences with V and J called. Part of the clones is not carried over; for the studies checked, unresolved V genes explain less than half of this, and the remainder is unexplained. V and J calls and clone size are as listed in that table; D and trimming were resolved from the DNA. The sample table records approximately 3,100 clones; roughly four fifths of these occur just once. 21% of the sample belongs to the ten largest clones.

This entry comes from a study of primary melanoma T cells and metastatic recurrence (dated by TCRdb to 2020 to 2021). A note on the overall study: A total of 150 to 200 primary melanomas made up the cohort, all of stage T2 to T4 and more than 1 mm thick. Whether T-cell fraction and T-cell repertoire clonality in primary melanoma tumors predicted patient outcome was tested in the study. The T-cell fraction measured by TCR beta sequencing was weighed against progression-free survival, the clinical outcome chosen for the comparison. Histopathological grading of tumor-infiltrating lymphocytes served as the comparison point for the T-cell fraction derived from sequencing. What the authors observed across the whole study: Tumor T-cell fraction was reported to predict progression-free survival independently of thickness, ulceration, mitotic rate and age. The authors presented an effective T-cell-mediated antitumor response in primary melanoma only as a suggestion and not as a demonstrated mechanism. Protection appeared to be conferred by a T-cell fraction above 20% regardless of ulceration status, mitotic rate or nodal disease. Adding T-cell fraction to tumor thickness reportedly improved progression-free survival prediction more than adding any other histopathological variable.

The chain is assembled from TRBV11-3 and TRBJ2-7, with TRBD1 matching 9 junction bases. The sample taken for sequencing was melanoma tumor tissue. This TCR derives from a human donor with melanoma. For the CDR3, the sequence is CASSQVGTGPYEQYF. The DNA sequence is given as TGTGCCAGCAGCCAGGTCGGGACAGGGCCCTACGAGCAGTACTTC.